These 26 T cell receptor beta chains were sequenced from one sample in a study of blood T cell repertoires in COVID-19. Here immunoSEQ multiplex PCR was the method, and the copy in TCRdb shows in-frame clones only, minus some. The sample shows roughly 59,000 clones, around 82% of them seen only once. Sequencing was done on a sample of peripheral blood. The receptors stem from a human donor in a cohort sampled during active COVID-19.

The chain uses TRBV10-3 and TRBJ2-1, with 14 positions matching TRBD2. Per germline, CDR1 ENHRY and CDR2 SYGVKD. The CDR3 runs 18 residues. With V trimmed by 2 bases and J by 0 bases, 3 bases remained unmatched. CDR3 sequence reads: CAISEPGTSGGSYNEQFF. The CDR3 region has the DNA TGTGCCATCAGTGAGCCCGGGACTAGCGGGGGCTCCTACAATGAGCAGTTCTTC.

The V gene is TRBV10-3, the J gene TRBJ1-3; D unresolved. Germline loops: CDR1 ENHRY, CDR2 SYGVKD. This CDR3 is built from 14 residues. The V end was cut by 3 bases, the J end by 0 bases, with 6 bases between. CDR3 nucleotides: TGTGCCATCAGTGACAGCGTCTCTGGAAACACCATATATTTT. Protein: CAISDSVSGNTIYF.

This clone has just one count. CDR3 sequence: CASVPPGQGKGYTF. CDR3 bases: TGTGCCAGCGTACCACCGGGACAGGGGAAAGGCTACACCTTC. The V call is TRBV28, the J call TRBJ1-2; the match to TRBD1 covers 10 bases. Losses at the gene ends were 8 bases for V and 8 bases for J; bases not matched to a gene: 11. The CDR3 contains 14 residues. The germline gives CDR1 MDHEN, CDR2 SYDVKM.

V is TRBV5-4 and J is TRBJ2-3, with D possibly being TRBD1 (6 bases). CDR3 length: 13 residues. V lost 6 bases to trimming and J lost 2 bases, with 10 bases between them. Germline-derived CDR1 and CDR2 are SGHNT and YYREEE (reference sequence). CDR3 sequence (DNA): TGTGCCAGCAAGACAGGAGACACAGATACGCAGTATTTT. This gives the protein CASKTGDTDTQYF. The full variable domain, rest sourced from reference TRBV5-4 and TRBJ2-3, is ETGVTQSPTHLIKTRGQQVTLRCSSQSGHNTVSWYQQALGQGPQFIFQYYREEENGRGNFPPRFSGLQFPNYSSELNVNALELDDSALYLCASKTGDTDTQYFGPGTRLTVL.

V and J are TRBV27 and TRBJ2-1; D call uncertain. Germline V CDR1 and CDR2: MNHEY, SMNVEV (reference sequence). Trimming took off 4 bases at V and 0 bases at J, with 7 bases between the two ends. This CDR3 region has 14 residues. CDR3 coding DNA: TGTGCCAGCAGTTCTGCGGTCTCCTACAATGAGCAGTTCTTC. Its protein product is CASSSAVSYNEQFF.

Details on this clone: The same CDR3 also results from other DNA sequences found in this sample. CDR3 sequence reads: CASSIRQGYSNQPQHF. The CDR3 DNA sequence: TGTGCCAGTAGTATCCGACAGGGATATAGCAATCAGCCCCAGCATTTT. V and J are TRBV19 and TRBJ1-5; 7 bases match TRBD1. The germline V gene encodes CDR1 LNHDA and CDR2 SQIVND (reference sequence). CDR3 length equals 16 residues. The junction had 5 bases not matched to a gene; V was cut back by 3 bases and J by 0 bases.

V and J are TRBV19 and TRBJ2-1; the match to TRBD1 covers 9 bases. The CDR3 extends over 15 amino acids. Germline V CDR1 and CDR2: LNHDA, SQIVND (reference sequence). After removal of 1 base from V and 9 bases from J, the junction contained 7 bases not matched to a gene. Written as DNA, the CDR3 is TGTGCCAGTAGTATAGGCAGGGGACAGGGCAGTGAGCAGTTCTTC. Amino acid sequence: CASSIGRGQGSEQFF.

The gene calls are TRBV5-1 and TRBJ2-1; maybe TRBD2 (7 bases). From germline, CDR1 is SGHRS and CDR2 YFSETQ. V was trimmed by 2 bases and J by 1 base, leaving 13 bases between them. This CDR3 has 16 amino acids. The CDR3 nucleotides read TGCGCCAGCAGCTTCTCGGGGGGCTATTCCTACAATGAGCAGTTCTTC. As protein: CASSFSGGYSYNEQFF. The full variable domain, in which reference TRBV5-1 and TRBJ2-1 provide the parts outside the CDR3, is KAGVTQTPRYLIKTRGQQVTLSCSPISGHRSVSWYQQTPGQGLQFLFEYFSETQRNKGNFPGRFSGRQFSNSRSEMNVSTLELGDSALYLCASSFSGGYSYNEQFFGPGTRLTVL.

The V call is TRBV27, the J call TRBJ1-2, with D possibly TRBD1 on 5 matching bases. V was trimmed by 3 bases and J by 1 base, leaving 9 bases between them. Germline V lookup: CDR1 MNHEY, CDR2 SMNVEV (reference sequence). The CDR3 sequence is 14 residues long. The CDR3 sequence is CASSFGGLNYGYTF. The CDR3 nucleotides read TGTGCCAGCAGTTTTGGGGGACTTAACTATGGCTACACCTTC.

This chain joins TRBV19 and TRBJ2-7; D not resolved. Per the germline V gene, CDR1 is LNHDA and CDR2 is SQIVND (reference sequence). This CDR3 contains 13 residues. V was cut by 2 bases and J by 6 bases, with 11 bases left in between. CDR3 bases: TGTGCCAGTAGTATACGGGTCTCTGGCGAGCAGTACTTC. Amino acids: CASSIRVSGEQYF. Based on the CDR3 plus reference TRBV19 and TRBJ2-7, the full variable domain is DGGITQSPKYLFRKEGQNVTLSCEQNLNHDAMYWYRQDPGQGLRLIYYSQIVNDFQKGDIAEGYSVSREKKESFPLTVTSAQKNPTAFYLCASSIRVSGEQYFGPGTRLTVT.

V and J are TRBV7-2 and TRBJ2-5; perhaps TRBD1 as D (7 bases). The CDR3 totals 15 residues. CDR1 and CDR2 (germline): SGHTA, FQGNSA. Trimming stripped 4 bases from V and 5 bases from J, with 17 bases between. The CDR3 spells CASSSGGLTRETQYF. The CDR3 DNA reads TGTGCCAGCAGCTCAGGGGGGCTAACCCGGGAGACCCAGTACTTC.

This clone has only one observation. This rearrangement joins TRBV2 to TRBJ2-1; 13 bases are shared with TRBD2. The CDR3 extends over 15 amino acids. The V gene's germline CDR1 is SNHLY and CDR2 FYNNEI. V dropped 6 bases and J dropped 7; count of bases not matched to a gene: 6. CDR3 loop: CASRILAGGPNEQFF. DNA of the CDR3: TGTGCCAGCAGGATACTAGCGGGAGGGCCAAATGAGCAGTTCTTC.

The chain has TRBV11-3 and TRBJ2-1, with 10 positions matching TRBD2. The CDR3 has 15 residues. CDR1 and CDR2 from the germline V gene are SGHNT and YENEEA. V gave up 5 bases and J gave up 3 bases; unmatched junction bases: 4. The CDR3 loop reads CASSLRTSGYNEQFF. The CDR3 DNA reads as TGTGCCAGCAGCCTAAGGACTAGCGGCTACAATGAGCAGTTCTTC.

This chain uses TRBV7-6 with TRBJ1-6; D unclear. In germline, CDR1 is SGHVS, CDR2 FNYEAQ. The germline V and J ends were trimmed by 1 base and 7 bases, with 5 bases remaining between them. CDR3 length equals 13 residues. As DNA, the CDR3 is TGTGCCAGCAGCTTAGGTCAGAATTCACCCCTCCACTTT. Its protein product is CASSLGQNSPLHF.

The chain has TRBV5-6 and TRBJ1-1; TRBD1 matches 7 bases. This CDR3 comprises 13 residues. The trim removed 4 bases at V and 4 bases at J, leaving 4 bases unmatched. The germline V gene has CDR1 SGHDT and CDR2 YYEEEE. The CDR3 loop is CASSQGVRTEAFF. CDR3 DNA: TGTGCCAGCAGCCAGGGGGTTCGCACTGAAGCTTTCTTT.

This clone has a count of ten or more. J is TRBJ1-2 and V is TRBV20-1; D gene ambiguous. CDR1 is DFQATT and CDR2 is SNEGSKA in the germline V gene (reference sequence). The CDR3 covers 11 residues. V was shortened by 3 bases and J by 8 bases, with 10 bases between the two germline ends. The DNA of the CDR3 is TGCAGTGCTAGTTCGGGGTCCGGCTACACCTTC. This gives the protein CSASSGSGYTF.

V is TRBV7-3 and J is TRBJ1-2, with unresolved D. The CDR3 loop spans 13 amino acids. Trimming took off 5 bases at V and 6 bases at J, with 13 bases between the two ends. The V gene's germline CDR1 is SGHTA and CDR2 FQGTGA. DNA for the CDR3: TGTGCCAGCAGCCCAACAACCGGGGATGGCTACACCTTC. Translation: CASSPTTGDGYTF.

CDR3 nucleotides: TGTGCTAGTGGTCCCCCCGGGAGCTCCTACGAGCAGTACTTC. Residues: CASGPPGSSYEQYF. The chain employs TRBV12-5 and TRBJ2-7; TRBD2 is a possible D gene (6 bases). V lost 5 bases and J 0 bases, leaving 11 bases between the germline ends. The CDR3 consists of 14 residues. CDR1 and CDR2 from the germline V gene are LGHNT and FRNRAP.

As regards this clone: The same CDR3 is also encoded by other DNA sequences in this sample. V is TRBV7-2 and J is TRBJ2-2, with 11 bases identical to TRBD2. Germline CDR1 SGHTA, CDR2 FQGNSA. The V and J ends lost 1 base and 5 bases, in that order; junction bases with no gene match: 6. The CDR3 contains 17 residues. Here the CDR3 reads CASSLVGLAGGTGELFF. The CDR3 region has the DNA TGTGCCAGCAGCTTAGTCGGGCTAGCGGGAGGAACCGGGGAGCTGTTTTTT.

A note on this clone: The same CDR3 arises from other DNA sequences in this sample as well. The genes are TRBV2 and TRBJ1-2, with a possible D match to TRBD1 (5 bases). CDR1 is SNHLY and CDR2 is FYNNEI in the germline V gene. This CDR3 comprises 14 residues. With 3 bases removed from V and 4 bases from J, the gap between germline ends came to 12 bases. The CDR3 loop is CASSEAGRSYGYTF. The CDR3 DNA reads as TGTGCCAGCAGTGAGGCAGGGCGCAGCTATGGCTACACCTTC.

The V call is TRBV4-1, the J call TRBJ2-2; 9 bases fit TRBD2. V lost 4 bases, J lost 5 bases, and 8 bases stayed unmatched. CDR1 is MGHRA and CDR2 is YSYEKL in the germline V gene. This CDR3 is built from 16 residues. Here the CDR3 DNA reads TGCGCCAGCAGCCGCAATAGCGGGAGTATTACCGGGGAGCTGTTTTTT. It yields the protein CASSRNSGSITGELFF.

The gene calls are TRBV6-6 and TRBJ1-5; D is uncertain. This CDR3 comprises 11 residues. V was pared by 8 bases and J by 11 bases, with 13 bases between. The germline gives CDR1 MNHNY, CDR2 SVGAGI (reference sequence). CDR3 in DNA: TGTGCCAGCGGGGTAAGGGAGGCCCAGCATTTT. This sequence encodes CASGVREAQHF.

V and J are TRBV2 and TRBJ1-4; weak D call: TRBD1 (6 bases). Trimming shortened V by 7 bases and J by 1 base, and 13 bases separated the two germline ends. The CDR3 runs to 15 residues. Germline assignment: CDR1 SNHLY and CDR2 FYNNEI. CDR3 nucleotides: TGTGCCAGCAAACCCCGAGGGGGAACTAATGAAAAACTGTTTTTT. It yields the protein CASKPRGGTNEKLFF.

This clone was counted once. The chain has TRBV18 and TRBJ2-7; the D is unclear. Trimming left V 3 bases short and J 5 bases short, with 14 bases between. Germline loops: CDR1 KGHSH, CDR2 LQKENI. CDR3 size: 14 residues. In DNA form, the CDR3 reads TGTGCCAGCTCACCGAGACCGCGGTACGACGAGCAGTACTTC. Protein: CASSPRPRYDEQYF.

The chain has TRBV5-8 and TRBJ1-6; D perhaps matches TRBD1 (5 bases). The V end lost 5 bases, the J end lost 6 bases, and 15 bases lay between the germline ends. The CDR3 loop spans 15 amino acids. CDR1 is SGHTS and CDR2 is YDEGEE in the germline V gene. CDR3 coding DNA: TGTGCCAGCAGGAACTGGGGGGGTTCTAATTCACCCCTCCACTTT. Its protein product is CASRNWGGSNSPLHF.

The CDR3 reads CASSLAPGPYGYTF. The CDR3 DNA sequence: TGCGCCAGCAGCTTGGCGCCAGGGCCCTATGGCTACACCTTC. The rearrangement joins TRBV5-1 to TRBJ1-2, with D possibly matching TRBD1 (5 bases). V gave up 0 bases and J gave up 4 bases, with 10 bases separating them. From germline, CDR1 is SGHRS and CDR2 YFSETQ. The CDR3 contains 14 residues.